Presented here are 24 T cell receptor beta chains from one specimen sequenced in a study of cytomegalovirus exposure and HLA in healthy donors. Vbeta (60) and Jbeta (13) primers were used in the PCR. The data were produced by immunoSEQ multiplex PCR, yet TCRdb's version contains in-frame clones alone and is incomplete. The table has 170,000 or so clones, roughly 80% seen once. Sequencing was carried out using PBMCs. The source is a man under 40 in good health and CMV-seropositive.

The V gene is TRBV27, the J gene TRBJ1-1; D unresolved. The V gene's germline CDR1 is MNHEY and CDR2 SMNVEV (reference sequence). This CDR3 has 16 residues. V was clipped by 5 bases and J by 1 base, with 17 bases between them. The CDR3 DNA reads as TGTGCCAGCAGTCCCAACCTACCCCGAGGGAACACTGAAGCTTTCTTT. Its translation is CASSPNLPRGNTEAFF.

V is TRBV27 and J is TRBJ2-3; a possible D gene is TRBD1 (6 bases). The V gene's germline CDR1 is MNHEY and CDR2 SMNVEV (reference sequence). The CDR3 runs 17 residues. V dropped 3 bases and J dropped 0 bases, with 16 bases sitting between them. In nucleotides, the CDR3 is TGTGCCAGCAGTTTTGTACAGGGTGATTGGAGCACAGATACGCAGTATTTT. It is translated as CASSFVQGDWSTDTQYF.

This chain joins TRBV5-6 and TRBJ2-1; D is perhaps TRBD2 (6 bases). The V end lost 0 bases, the J end lost 4 bases, and 20 bases lay between the germline ends. The CDR3 extends over 18 amino acids. Germline V gene lookup returns CDR1 SGHDT and CDR2 YYEEEE. In DNA form, the CDR3 reads TGTGCCAGCAGCTTGGGAGGAGGGAGGCTAGAGGGATACAATGAGCAGTTCTTC. Its protein is CASSLGGGRLEGYNEQFF.

The gene calls are TRBV9 and TRBJ2-2; the match to TRBD2 covers 8 bases. The CDR3 sequence is 16 residues long. CDR1 and CDR2 from the germline V gene are SGDLS and YYNGEE. The J segment lost 2 bases and the V segment lost 2 bases, leaving 5 bases of the junction unmatched. CDR3: CASSVAAGGNTGELFF. For the CDR3, the DNA is TGTGCCAGCAGCGTTGCGGCGGGAGGAAACACCGGGGAGCTGTTTTTT.

The V and J genes are TRBV29-1 and TRBJ2-3; TRBD1 matches 9 bases. The CDR3 extends over 14 amino acids. V shed 3 bases and J 2 bases; nucleotides not matched to a gene: 3. Germline CDR1 SQVTM, CDR2 ANQGSEA. Here the CDR3 DNA reads TGCAGCGTTGACGGGACAGGGACCACAGATACGCAGTATTTT. This codes for CSVDGTGTTDTQYF.

The chain couples TRBV15 to TRBJ2-7, with TRBD1 matching over 7 bases. The CDR3 is made up of 16 amino acids. The J segment lost 2 bases and the V segment lost 4 bases, leaving 11 bases of the junction unmatched. Germline V gene sequence: CDR1 LNHNV, CDR2 YYDKDF (reference sequence). Written as DNA, the CDR3 is TGTGCCACCAGCACAATAACAGGGGAAAACCCCTACGAGCAGTACTTC. It specifies CATSTITGENPYEQYF.

With respect to this clone: Germline and junction disagree at one end, which may indicate a read error. The rearrangement links TRBV7-9 to TRBJ2-7; the D gene is possibly TRBD2 (6 bases). This CDR3 contains 13 residues. Germline CDR1 SEHNR, CDR2 FQNEAQ (reference sequence). The CDR3 bases are TGTTCCAGCAGCCCACCCCGGGGGTACGAGCAGTACTTC. It encodes CSSSPPRGYEQYF.

The V gene is TRBV7-9, the J gene TRBJ2-1; maybe TRBD2 (6 bases). The CDR3 is 13 amino acids. Germline V gene data show CDR1 as SEHNR and CDR2 as FQNEAQ (reference sequence). Trimming pared 4 bases from V and 5 bases from J, leaving 9 bases between. The CDR3 is CASSWRDDNEQFF. CDR3 bases: TGTGCCAGCAGCTGGCGGGACGACAATGAGCAGTTCTTC.

The table lists this clone with a count of one. The V gene is TRBV6-6, the J gene TRBJ1-2; D gene ambiguous. Germline CDR1 is MNHNY and CDR2 is SVGAGI (reference sequence). Deletions cut 2 bases from V and 8 bases from J, with 15 bases between. CDR3 length equals 14 residues. This CDR3 reads CASSYRQKLGGYTF. The CDR3, as DNA: TGTGCCAGCAGTTACCGTCAGAAGCTGGGCGGCTACACCTTC.

This chain joins TRBV7-3 and TRBJ2-5, with 8 bases aligning to TRBD2. There are 16 residues in the CDR3. V gave up 1 base and J gave up 0 bases; unmatched junction bases: 4. Looked up from germline, CDR1 is SGHTA and CDR2 is FQGTGA. CDR3 region: CASSLSGGRNQETQYF. The CDR3 region has the DNA TGTGCCAGCAGCTTAAGTGGCGGGAGGAACCAAGAGACCCAGTACTTC.

J is TRBJ2-5 and V is TRBV7-6; a possible D gene is TRBD1 (6 bases). This CDR3 contains 14 residues. Germline-derived CDR1 and CDR2 are SGHVS and FNYEAQ. V was pared by 4 bases and J by 5 bases, with 14 bases between. CDR3 protein: CASSSGRQDETQYF. The CDR3 DNA follows: TGTGCCAGCAGCTCAGGGAGACAGGATGAGACCCAGTACTTC. Full variable domain (remainder filled in from reference TRBV7-6 and TRBJ2-5): GAGVSQSPRYKVTKRGQDVALRCDPISGHVSLYWYRQALGQGPEFLTYFNYEAQQDKSGLPNDRFSAERPEGSISTLTIQRTEQRDSAMYRCASSSGRQDETQYFGPGTRLLVL.

The chain links TRBV30 to TRBJ1-3; no definite D call. The CDR3 is 12 residues long. Deletions cut 4 bases from V and 4 bases from J, with 8 bases between. Germline-derived CDR1 and CDR2 are GTSNPN and SVGIG (reference sequence). The CDR3 spells CAWKGGGNTIYF. The CDR3 nucleotides are TGTGCCTGGAAAGGAGGCGGAAACACCATATATTTT.

The J gene is TRBJ2-3, the V gene TRBV5-6; weak D call: TRBD2 (6 bases). The CDR3 sequence is 14 residues long. Trimming shortened V by 1 base and J by 5 bases, and 11 bases separated the two germline ends. Germline V gene data show CDR1 as SGHDT and CDR2 as YYEEEE. DNA for the CDR3: TGTGCCAGCAGCTTGTCCCGGGAGAGAGATACGCAGTATTTT. Amino acid sequence: CASSLSRERDTQYF.

The V call is TRBV15, the J call TRBJ1-1, with a tentative D call TRBD1 (6 bases). Germline assignment: CDR1 LNHNV and CDR2 YYDKDF (reference sequence). V was shortened by 0 bases and J by 5 bases, with 16 bases between the two germline ends. The CDR3 totals 16 residues. CDR3 sequence reads: CATSRDRGGAGTEAFF. The DNA for the CDR3 is TGTGCCACCAGCAGAGATAGAGGGGGGGCAGGGACTGAAGCTTTCTTT.

The rearrangement uses TRBV15 and TRBJ2-1; D is perhaps TRBD1 (5 bases). The CDR3 contains 15 residues. CDR1 is LNHNV and CDR2 is YYDKDF in the germline V gene (reference sequence). V was pared by 0 bases and J by 9 bases, with 15 bases between. The CDR3 protein is CATSRDIGRVVEQFF. Here the CDR3 DNA reads TGTGCCACCAGCAGAGACATAGGCAGGGTAGTTGAGCAGTTCTTC.

The chain combines TRBV29-1 with TRBJ2-1; TRBD2 is a possible D gene (6 bases). Germline-derived CDR1 and CDR2 are SQVTM and ANQGSEA. The CDR3 is 15 amino acids. Trimming took off 6 bases at V and 0 bases at J, with 15 bases between the two ends. The CDR3 is CSVEPRGSSYNEQFF. The CDR3 region has the DNA TGCAGCGTCGAACCCCGGGGGAGCTCCTACAATGAGCAGTTCTTC.

V gene TRBV7-2 combines with J gene TRBJ2-3; 12 nucleotides match TRBD2. This CDR3 has 18 amino acids. J gave up 5 bases and V 1 base, and 10 bases lay outside the gene matches. Germline V CDR1 and CDR2: SGHTA, FQGNSA. The CDR3 DNA reads TGTGCCAGCAGCTTAGGACTAGCGGGGGCCTCAAAGGGAGATACGCAGTATTTT. It is translated as CASSLGLAGASKGDTQYF. The entire variable domain, with the rest obtained from reference TRBV7-2 and TRBJ2-3, is as follows: GAGVSQSPSNKVTEKGKDVELRCDPISGHTALYWYRQSLGQGLEFLIYFQGNSAPDKSGLPSDRFSAERTGGSVSTLTIQRTQQEDSAVYLCASSLGLAGASKGDTQYFGPGTRLTVL.

The chain has TRBV6-1 and TRBJ2-3, with D maybe TRBD1 (5 bases). Per germline, CDR1 MNHNS and CDR2 SASEGT. This CDR3 has 14 amino acids. V gave up 3 bases and J gave up 6 bases, with 13 bases separating them. The CDR3 loop is CASSEGLPGDTQYF. The CDR3 DNA reads TGTGCCAGCAGTGAGGGGCTCCCGGGCGATACGCAGTATTTT.

This clone has a single count. The chain carries TRBV27 and TRBJ2-3, with D possibly being TRBD2 (5 bases). This CDR3 contains 14 residues. The germline CDR1 and CDR2 sequences are MNHEY and SMNVEV (reference sequence). V was clipped by 2 bases and J by 4 bases, with 10 bases between them. Written as DNA, the CDR3 is TGTGCCAGCAGTTTAGGCGCGGGCGCAGATACGCAGTATTTT. Its protein product is CASSLGAGADTQYF.

The sample holds one count of this clone. The DNA for the CDR3 is TGTGCCTGGGACTACCACCGGGAGACCCAGTACTTC. Translation: CAWDYHRETQYF. V is TRBV30 and J is TRBJ2-5; tentatively, D is TRBD2 (5 bases). The V gene's germline CDR1 is GTSNPN and CDR2 SVGIG (reference sequence). The ends were cut back, 5 bases at V and 5 bases at J, with 12 bases in the middle. This CDR3 is built from 12 residues. Drawing the rest from reference TRBV30 and TRBJ2-5, the complete variable domain is SQTIHQWPATLVQPVGSPLSLECTVEGTSNPNLYWYRQAAGRGLQLLFYSVGIGQISSEVPQNLSASRPQDRQFILSSKKLLLSDSGFYLCAWDYHRETQYFGPGTRLLVL.

The chain links TRBV7-9 to TRBJ2-2; no reliable D call. V lost 10 bases to trimming and J lost 6 bases, with 9 bases between them. Germline loops: CDR1 SEHNR, CDR2 FQNEAQ (reference sequence). This CDR3 is built from 11 residues. CDR3 in amino acids: CATTPPGELFF. The CDR3, as DNA: TGTGCCACTACCCCTCCCGGGGAGCTGTTTTTT.

CDR3 coding DNA: TGTGCCAGCCCGGGACTAGCGGGCTACGAGCAGTACTTC. It yields the protein CASPGLAGYEQYF. The V call is TRBV25-1, the J call TRBJ2-7, with 12 bases fitting TRBD2. Germline CDR1 reads MGHDK; CDR2 reads SYGVNS. The CDR3 extends over 13 amino acids. Germline trimming cut 8 bases from V and 3 bases from J; bases unmatched to any gene: 2.

V is TRBV7-2 and J is TRBJ2-3; 8 bases agree with TRBD1. CDR1 is SGHTA, CDR2 FQGNSA, per germline. The CDR3 has 15 residues. V lost 5 bases to trimming and J lost 4 bases; unmatched junction nucleotides: 8. In DNA form, the CDR3 reads TGTGCCAGCAGCCCCGGGGACAGGTTAGCAGATACGCAGTATTTT. This sequence encodes CASSPGDRLADTQYF.

This clone has a handful of counts. The V and J genes are TRBV12-5 and TRBJ2-2, with D unclear. V was clipped by 0 bases and J by 5 bases, with 4 bases between them. This CDR3 has 13 amino acids. Germline V gene lookup returns CDR1 LGHNT and CDR2 FRNRAP. The CDR3 DNA sequence: TGTGCTAGTGGTTTGGTTCTTACCGGGGAGCTGTTTTTT. Translation: CASGLVLTGELFF.